The present TCR beta chain was sequenced within a study of shared clonotypes between healthy human individuals. General study points: A reduction in generation probabilities was seen for non-shared clonotypes relative to those shared by all four donors.

Concerning this clone: Its specificity is not known.

Each sample came from a Caucasian adult donor living in Nashville, Tennessee. After removal of 9 bases from V and 6 bases from J, the junction contained 12 bases not matched to a gene. The CDR3 is 16 amino acids. Germline V gene data show CDR1 as SNHLY and CDR2 as FYNNEI. The assay was immunoSEQ multiplex PCR, and TCRdb's table has in-frame clones only and misses some. The sample yields 2 million to 3 million clones, roughly 93% seen once. The genes are TRBV2 and TRBJ2-7; TRBD2 aligns across 15 bases. This clonotype originated in a man aged 18 to 30 in good health. Some clones in this sample may be carry-over from other donors' samples. The sequencing sample was made of naive CD4+ T cells from PBMCs. Subset meaning: CD45RA+ positively selected. The CDR3 protein is CARTGIPGLAGGEQYF. The CDR3, as DNA: TGTGCCAGAACAGGGATTCCGGGACTAGCGGGAGGCGAGCAGTACTTC.